The 14 T cell receptor beta chains below were found in one sample sequenced in a study of T-cell memory formation after mild COVID-19. TCRdb itself ran the 5' RACE reads through MiXCR, one entry per CDR3 protein. The sample records almost 550,000 distinct CDR3 sequences, over 20% being singletons. Material for sequencing was PBMCs or a T cell subset sorted from them (not recorded which). The receptors stem from an adult woman who had mild COVID-19 (a few samples of this study predate the infection). Cell type and time point are not known.

This sequence joins TRBV3-1 and TRBJ1-2; possibly TRBD1 for D (5 bases). V lost 0 bases and J lost 8, with 16 bases in between. Germline V CDR1 and CDR2: LGHDT, YNNKEL (reference sequence). The CDR3 runs to 15 residues. The CDR3 bases are TGTGCCAGCAGCCAAGATAAGGGGATGGCTTGGGGCTACACCTTC. It is translated as CASSQDKGMAWGYTF.

The chain joins TRBV13 to TRBJ2-3; TRBD1 matches at 9 bases. Trimming took 6 bases from V and 6 from J; bases not matched to a gene: 10. The germline CDR1 and CDR2 sequences are PRHDT and FYEKMQ (reference sequence). The CDR3 has 15 residues. The CDR3 DNA sequence: TGTGCCAGCAGTTTTCGCGGACAGGGGAGCGATACGCAGTATTTT. Its protein is CASSFRGQGSDTQYF.

This clonotype has more than one count but fewer than ten. The rearrangement links TRBV3-1 to TRBJ1-3; D ambiguous. With 2 bases removed from V and 0 bases from J, the gap between germline ends came to 5 bases. This CDR3 is 14 amino acids long. CDR1 LGHDT and CDR2 YNNKEL come from the germline V gene (reference sequence). The CDR3 nucleotides are TGTGCCAGCAGCCAATCTATCTCTGGAAACACCATATATTTT. Translated: CASSQSISGNTIYF. The variable domain in full, with the rest retrieved from reference TRBV3-1 and TRBJ1-3, is DTAVSQTPKYLVTQMGNDKSIKCEQNLGHDTMYWYKQDSKKFLKIMFSYNNKELIINETVPNRFSPKSPDKAHLNLHINSLELGDSAVYFCASSQSISGNTIYFGEGSWLTVV.

This clonotype was observed a few times. V gene TRBV29-1 combines with J gene TRBJ1-1; no definite D call. V was pared by 4 bases and J by 10 bases, with 19 bases between. There are 13 residues in the CDR3. The germline V gene has CDR1 SQVTM and CDR2 ANQGSEA. The CDR3 spells CSVGTQLVSGAFF. In DNA form, the CDR3 reads TGCAGCGTTGGAACCCAATTAGTCAGTGGAGCTTTCTTT.

This clonotype was recorded a few times. The V gene is TRBV20-1, the J gene TRBJ2-3; no reliable D call. Trimming cost V 4 bases and J 6 bases, with 8 bases left between them. This CDR3 has 11 amino acids. The germline V gene has CDR1 DFQATT and CDR2 SNEGSKA (reference sequence). In DNA, the CDR3 is TGCAGTGCTATGCCGGTTGATACGCAGTATTTT. Its protein product is CSAMPVDTQYF.

This clonotype has just a few counts. V usage is TRBV20-1 and J usage is TRBJ2-1; possibly TRBD1 or TRBD2 for D (5 bases each). Between the trimmed V and J ends, which lost 4 bases and 7 bases, there was a span of 23 bases. This CDR3 contains 16 residues. The V gene's germline CDR1 is DFQATT and CDR2 SNEGSKA (reference sequence). The CDR3 protein is CSANFYLGVEANEQFF. CDR3 bases: TGCAGTGCTAATTTCTACTTAGGGGTGGAGGCGAATGAGCAGTTCTTC.

The chain is built from TRBV2 and TRBJ2-5; a weak D match, TRBD1 (6 bases). The germline V and J ends were trimmed by 2 bases and 2 bases, with 18 bases remaining between them. The CDR3 extends over 17 amino acids. CDR1 is SNHLY, CDR2 FYNNEI, per germline. The chain's CDR3 is CASSEIGAGADQETQYF. CDR3 nucleotide sequence: TGTGCCAGCAGTGAAATAGGGGCAGGGGCGGATCAAGAGACCCAGTACTTC.

The rearrangement joins TRBV7-9 to TRBJ2-5; TRBD2 agrees at 9 bases. Germline V gives CDR1 SEHNR, CDR2 FQNEAQ (reference sequence). The junction had 9 bases not matched to a gene; V was cut back by 5 bases and J by 2 bases. This CDR3 region has 16 residues. The DNA of the CDR3 is TGTGCCAGCAGCCGGCCCCTAGCGGGGACTCAAGAGACCCAGTACTTC. This encodes CASSRPLAGTQETQYF.

V gene TRBV20-1 combines with J gene TRBJ1-3, with a possible D match to TRBD1 (5 bases). The germline gives CDR1 DFQATT, CDR2 SNEGSKA (reference sequence). The CDR3 extends over 12 amino acids. Trimming took off 6 bases at V and 7 bases at J, with 13 bases between the two ends. CDR3 nucleotides: TGCAGTGCCCGGGACCTTCCCAACACCATATATTTT. Residues: CSARDLPNTIYF.

This clonotype was found once. This chain connects TRBV30 to TRBJ2-5; D is unresolved. The germline V gene has CDR1 GTSNPN and CDR2 SVGIG (reference sequence). This CDR3 contains 14 residues. Trimming removed 0 bases at V and 1 base at J, with 9 bases between. This chain's CDR3 is CAWSVLGVQETQYF. As DNA, the CDR3 is TGTGCCTGGAGTGTACTCGGAGTCCAAGAGACCCAGTACTTC.

This clonotype was seen a few times. The chain has TRBV5-5 and TRBJ2-1; 15 nucleotides line up with TRBD2. With 4 bases clipped from V and 0 bases from J, the junction kept 8 bases outside the gene matches. The CDR3 covers 19 residues. Germline CDR1 is SGHKS and CDR2 is YYEKEE (reference sequence). CDR3: CASSPGTSGGPSSYNEQFF. DNA for the CDR3: TGTGCCAGCAGCCCGGGGACTAGCGGGGGGCCAAGCTCCTACAATGAGCAGTTCTTC.

The gene calls are TRBV3-1 and TRBJ1-4; D gene unclear. This CDR3 comprises 16 residues. Trimming removed 2 bases from V and 7 bases from J, with 17 bases in between. Germline V gene lookup returns CDR1 LGHDT and CDR2 YNNKEL (reference sequence). CDR3 sequence (DNA): TGTGCCAGCAGCCAAATAGGGATCGGTTCCTTTGAAAAACTGTTTTTT. It codes for CASSQIGIGSFEKLFF.

The gene calls are TRBV12-3 or TRBV12-4 and TRBJ2-1; maybe TRBD2 (7 bases). Trimming took 7 bases from V and 4 from J, leaving 14 bases between them. The CDR3 totals 14 residues. CDR3 region: CASTRGGTYNEQFF. Here the CDR3 DNA reads TGTGCCAGCACTAGGGGGGGTACATACAATGAGCAGTTCTTC.

The chain is built from TRBV7-6 and TRBJ2-2; 9 positions agree with TRBD1. Germline CDR1 and CDR2: SGHVS and FNYEAQ. The CDR3 has 16 amino acids. The V segment lost 5 bases and the J segment 4 bases; nucleotides outside the gene matches: 8. The CDR3 loop is CASSTRTGVVTGELFF. CDR3 DNA sequence: TGTGCCAGCAGCACCCGGACAGGGGTTGTCACCGGGGAGCTGTTTTTT.